This paragraph covers one TCR beta chain sequence. The data are from a study of blood T cell repertoires in COVID-19. Study context: From the United States, Italy and Spain came samples of acute and convalescent COVID-19. PBMCs, B-cell-depleted T cells, or T cells provided the cDNA or gDNA that made up the material.

As originally analysed: The authors estimated nucleated cell counts from reference gene primer amplification. Data came from immunoSEQ multiplex PCR; TCRdb stores just in-frame clones and leaves some out. That table supplies the V and J calls and clone size; D and trimming were determined from the DNA. The sample includes 350,000 or so clones, over 85% seen only once; the top ten take 3.9%. Per germline, CDR1 SGDLS and CDR2 YYNGEE. V lost 4 bases and J lost 2; bases outside the gene matches: 18. The CDR3 consists of 20 residues. Sequenced sample: peripheral blood. This receptor was taken from a woman in her sixties with COVID-19, enrolled during active disease. The chain recombines TRBV9 with TRBJ2-1, with 10 bases that match TRBD2. DNA of the CDR3: TGTGCCAGCAGCCCAAAACCTCCCTACGGCACTAGCGGGGCCTACAATGAGCAGTTCTTC. Translated, it gives CASSPKPPYGTSGAYNEQFF.